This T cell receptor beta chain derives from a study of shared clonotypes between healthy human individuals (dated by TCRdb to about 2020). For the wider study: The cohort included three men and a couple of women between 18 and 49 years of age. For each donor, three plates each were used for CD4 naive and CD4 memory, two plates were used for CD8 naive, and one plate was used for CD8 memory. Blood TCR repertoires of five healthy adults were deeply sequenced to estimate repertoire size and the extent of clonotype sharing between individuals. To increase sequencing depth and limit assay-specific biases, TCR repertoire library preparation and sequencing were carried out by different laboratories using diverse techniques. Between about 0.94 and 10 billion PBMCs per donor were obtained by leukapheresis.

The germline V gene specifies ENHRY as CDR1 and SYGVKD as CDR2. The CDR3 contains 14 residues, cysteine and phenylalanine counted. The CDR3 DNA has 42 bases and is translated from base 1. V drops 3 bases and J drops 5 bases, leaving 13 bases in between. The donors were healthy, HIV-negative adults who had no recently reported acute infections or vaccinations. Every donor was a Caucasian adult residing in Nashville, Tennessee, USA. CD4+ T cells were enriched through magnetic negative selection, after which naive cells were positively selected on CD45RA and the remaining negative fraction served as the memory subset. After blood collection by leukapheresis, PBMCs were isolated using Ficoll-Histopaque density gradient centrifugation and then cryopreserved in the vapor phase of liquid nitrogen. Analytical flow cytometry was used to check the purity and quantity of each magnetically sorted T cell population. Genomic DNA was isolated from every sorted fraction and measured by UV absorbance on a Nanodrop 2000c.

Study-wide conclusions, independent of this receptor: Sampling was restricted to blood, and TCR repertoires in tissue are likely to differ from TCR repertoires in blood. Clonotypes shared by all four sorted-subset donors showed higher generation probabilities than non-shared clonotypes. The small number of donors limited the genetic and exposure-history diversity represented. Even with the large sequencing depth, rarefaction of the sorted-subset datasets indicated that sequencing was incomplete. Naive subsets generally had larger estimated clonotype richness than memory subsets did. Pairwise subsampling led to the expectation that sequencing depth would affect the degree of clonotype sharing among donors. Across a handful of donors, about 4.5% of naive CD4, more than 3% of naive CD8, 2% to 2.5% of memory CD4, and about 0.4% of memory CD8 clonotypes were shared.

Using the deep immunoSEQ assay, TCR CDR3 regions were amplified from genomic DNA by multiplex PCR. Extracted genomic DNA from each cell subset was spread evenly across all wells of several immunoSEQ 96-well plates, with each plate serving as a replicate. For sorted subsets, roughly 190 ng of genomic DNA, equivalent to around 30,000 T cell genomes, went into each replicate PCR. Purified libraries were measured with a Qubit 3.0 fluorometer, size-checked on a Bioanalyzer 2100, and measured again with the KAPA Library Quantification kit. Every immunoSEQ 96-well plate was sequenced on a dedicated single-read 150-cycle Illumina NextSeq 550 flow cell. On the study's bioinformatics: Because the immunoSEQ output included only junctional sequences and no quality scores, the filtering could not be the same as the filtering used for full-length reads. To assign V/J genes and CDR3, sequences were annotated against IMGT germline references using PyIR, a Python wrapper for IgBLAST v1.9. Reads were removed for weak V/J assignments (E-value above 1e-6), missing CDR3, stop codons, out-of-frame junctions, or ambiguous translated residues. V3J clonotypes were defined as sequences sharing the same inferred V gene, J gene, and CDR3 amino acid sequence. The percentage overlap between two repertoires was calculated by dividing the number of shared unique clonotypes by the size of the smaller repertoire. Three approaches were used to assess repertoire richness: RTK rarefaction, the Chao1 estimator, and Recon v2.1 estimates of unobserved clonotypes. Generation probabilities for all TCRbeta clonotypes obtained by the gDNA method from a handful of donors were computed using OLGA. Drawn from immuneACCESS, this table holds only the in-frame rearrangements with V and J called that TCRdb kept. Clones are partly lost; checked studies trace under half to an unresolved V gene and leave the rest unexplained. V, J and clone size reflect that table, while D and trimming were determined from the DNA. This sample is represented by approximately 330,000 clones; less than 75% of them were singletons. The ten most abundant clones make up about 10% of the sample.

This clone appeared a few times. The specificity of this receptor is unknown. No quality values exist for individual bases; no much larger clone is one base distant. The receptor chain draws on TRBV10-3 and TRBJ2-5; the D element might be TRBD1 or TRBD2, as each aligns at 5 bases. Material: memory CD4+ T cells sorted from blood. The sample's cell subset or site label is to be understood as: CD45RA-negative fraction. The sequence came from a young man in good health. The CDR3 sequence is CAISEYRSGETQYF. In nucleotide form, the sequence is TGTGCCATCAGTGAATACAGGTCGGGGGAGACCCAGTACTTC.